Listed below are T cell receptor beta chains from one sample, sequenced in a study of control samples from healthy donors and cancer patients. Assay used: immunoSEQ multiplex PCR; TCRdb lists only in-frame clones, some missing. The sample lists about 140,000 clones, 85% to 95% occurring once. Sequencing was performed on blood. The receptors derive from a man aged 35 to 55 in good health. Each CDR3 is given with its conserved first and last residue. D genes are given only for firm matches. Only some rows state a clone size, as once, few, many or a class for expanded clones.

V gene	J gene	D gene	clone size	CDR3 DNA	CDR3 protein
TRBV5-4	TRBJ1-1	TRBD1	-	TGTGCCAGCAGCTTCAGTAACAGGGGGGAAACTGAAGCTTTCTTT	CASSFSNRGETEAFF
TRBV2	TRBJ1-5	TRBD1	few	TGTGCCAGCAGTGAACGGACAGGTAGCAATCAGCCCCAGCATTTT	CASSERTGSNQPQHF
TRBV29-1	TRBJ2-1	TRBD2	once	TGCAGCGTAGGTCTAGCGGGAGTCGGGGAGCAGTTCTTC	CSVGLAGVGEQFF
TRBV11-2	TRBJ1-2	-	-	TGTGCCAGCAGCCCCGTCGGGGAAACGGGCTACACCTTC	CASSPVGETGYTF
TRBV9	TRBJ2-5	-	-	TGTGCCAGCAGCGTAGAGGGGGGGCTACAAGAGACCCAGTACTTC	CASSVEGGLQETQYF
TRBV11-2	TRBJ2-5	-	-	TGTGCCAGCAGCTTAGTGCCTAGCAGACAAGAGACCCAGTACTTC	CASSLVPSRQETQYF
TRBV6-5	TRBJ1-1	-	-	TGTGCCAGCAGGACGACAGGTCTGAACACTGAAGCTTTCTTT	CASRTTGLNTEAFF
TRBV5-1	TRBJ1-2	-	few	TGCGCCAGCAGCCCTCGAACTTCGTCAACTAACTATGGCTACACCTTC	CASSPRTSSTNYGYTF
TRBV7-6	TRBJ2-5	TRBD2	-	TGTGCCAGCAGCTTAGTCCCATGGCGGGAGTTGGGGGAGACCCAGTACTTC	CASSLVPWRELGETQYF
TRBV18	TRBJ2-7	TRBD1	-	TGTGCCAGCTCACTGGGACAGGGTGCCTACGAGCAGTACTTC	CASSLGQGAYEQYF
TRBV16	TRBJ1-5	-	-	TGTGCCAGCAGCCATACGAGGCCTGAAAGCAATCAGCCCCAGCATTTT	CASSHTRPESNQPQHF
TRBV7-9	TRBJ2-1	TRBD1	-	TGTGCCAGCAGCTTCCAGGGGGCTGGGCAGTTCTTC	CASSFQGAGQFF
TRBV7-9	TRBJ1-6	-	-	TGTGCCAGCAGCTTACTGGGGAAGGAGAATTCACCCCTCCACTTT	CASSLLGKENSPLHF
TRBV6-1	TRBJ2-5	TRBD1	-	TGTGCCAGCAGTGGTCTCCGGGACAGACATGTAACAGGAGAGACCCAGTACTTC	CASSGLRDRHVTGETQYF
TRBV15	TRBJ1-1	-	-	TGTGCCACCAGCAGAGATCAGGCCAGAAACACTGAAGCTTTCTTT	CATSRDQARNTEAFF
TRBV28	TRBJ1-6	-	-	TGTGCCAGCAGTTTCGTGGCAGGGAATTCACCCCTCCACTTT	CASSFVAGNSPLHF
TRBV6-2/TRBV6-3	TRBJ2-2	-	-	TGTGCCAGCAGTAAAACAGGTGGTCCCGGGGAGCTGTTTTTT	CASSKTGGPGELFF
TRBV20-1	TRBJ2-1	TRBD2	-	TGCAGTGCTAGTGTCGGGAGGGGCGATGAGCAGTTCTTC	CSASVGRGDEQFF
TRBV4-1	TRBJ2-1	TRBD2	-	TGCGCCAGCAGCCAAGCTAGCGGGAGGTCTAATGAGCAGTTCTTC	CASSQASGRSNEQFF
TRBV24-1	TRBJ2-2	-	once	TGTGCCACCAGTGATATTGTAGGGAACACCGGGGAGCTGTTTTTT	CATSDIVGNTGELFF
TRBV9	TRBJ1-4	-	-	TGTGCCAGCAGCGTAAGGGCAGGCACGAGGGGTGAAAAACTGTTTTTT	CASSVRAGTRGEKLFF
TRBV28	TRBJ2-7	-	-	TGTGCCACGACGACCTCCTACGAGCAGTACTTC	CATTTSYEQYF
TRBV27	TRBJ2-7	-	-	TGTGCCAGCAGTTCCCAACATTCGGTCTACCACGAGCAGTACTTC	CASSSQHSVYHEQYF
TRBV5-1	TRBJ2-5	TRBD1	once	TGCGCCAGCAGACCGGCTGACAGGGTTTTCGAGACCCAGTACTTC	CASRPADRVFETQYF
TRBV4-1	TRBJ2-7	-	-	TGCGCCAGCAGCCAAGAATCCGGGGTCCCCTACGAGCAGTACTTC	CASSQESGVPYEQYF
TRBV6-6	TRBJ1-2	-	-	TGTGCCAGCAGTTACCAGGGAGGCTACACCTTC	CASSYQGGYTF
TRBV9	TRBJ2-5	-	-	TGTGCCAGCAGCGTAGGTTCCGGGGGTTTGGCCCCGGGAGCCCAGTACTTC	CASSVGSGGLAPGAQYF
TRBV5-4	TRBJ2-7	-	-	TGTGCCAGCAGCTTGAGGTTTGGCGAGCAGTACTTC	CASSLRFGEQYF
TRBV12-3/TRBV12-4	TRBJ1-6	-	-	TGTGCCAGCAGCCGGAGGGATGACTCAGCCCTCCACTTT	CASSRRDDSALHF
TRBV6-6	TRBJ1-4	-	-	TGTGCCAGCAGTTACTCGACAGCAACTAATGAAAAACTGTTTTTT	CASSYSTATNEKLFF
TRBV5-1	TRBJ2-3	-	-	TGCGCCAGCAGCCCTGATTCGACAGGTTTTAGGTGGGATACGCAGTATTTT	CASSPDSTGFRWDTQYF
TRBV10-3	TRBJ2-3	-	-	TGTGCCTCAAGAGGAAGGGGAGAAGATACGCAGTATTTT	CASRGRGEDTQYF
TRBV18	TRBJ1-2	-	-	TGTGCCAGCTCACCAACGGGATCGGACGCAAACAACTATGGCTACACCTTC	CASSPTGSDANNYGYTF
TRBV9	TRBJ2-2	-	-	TGTGCCAGCAGTCGAAGGGGCGGAAGATCCGGGGAGCTGTTTTTT	CASSRRGGRSGELFF
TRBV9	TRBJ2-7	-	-	TGTGCCAGCAGCGGGACTCCCACCGGGAGCGGAAAAGAAGGCCCTCTTTACGAGCAGTACTTC	CASSGTPTGSGKEGPLYEQYF
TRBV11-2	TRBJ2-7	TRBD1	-	TGTGCCAGCAGCTTCCGGGACAGCTACTACGAGCAGTACTTC	CASSFRDSYYEQYF
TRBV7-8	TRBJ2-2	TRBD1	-	TGTGCCAGCAGCTTAACCGGGACAGGGGGCATCAACACCGGGGAGCTGTTTTTT	CASSLTGTGGINTGELFF
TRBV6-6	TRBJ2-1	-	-	TGTGCCAGCAGTTACGAGGGGCGGAATGAGCAGTTCTTC	CASSYEGRNEQFF
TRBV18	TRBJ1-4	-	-	TGTGCCAGCTCACCACGGGAAGCTACAACTAATGAAAAACTGTTTTTT	CASSPREATTNEKLFF
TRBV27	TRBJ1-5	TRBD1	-	TGTGCCAGCAGACCGGGACAGGGGACCTCAAGCAATCAGCCCCAGCATTTT	CASRPGQGTSSNQPQHF
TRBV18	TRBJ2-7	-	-	TGTGCCAGCTCACCACGGGAGGTAACGGGACCGTATTACGAGCAGTACTTC	CASSPREVTGPYYEQYF
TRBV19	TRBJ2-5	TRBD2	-	TGTGCCAGTAGTATGACTAGCGGGATGGGAGAGACCCAGTACTTC	CASSMTSGMGETQYF
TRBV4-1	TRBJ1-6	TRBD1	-	TGCGCCAGCGCCTCCGGGACAGGGTTTAATTCACCCCTCCACTTT	CASASGTGFNSPLHF
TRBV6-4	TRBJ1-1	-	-	TGTGCCAGCAACGGTCAAAGAGCGCCGGGGAACACTGAAGCTTTCTTT	CASNGQRAPGNTEAFF
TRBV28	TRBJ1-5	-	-	TGTGCCAGCAGTTCTCGGGGGTCGATCAATCAGCCCCAGCATTTT	CASSSRGSINQPQHF
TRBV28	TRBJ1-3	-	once	TGTGCCAGCAGTTCGGGCCAAAGCTCTGGAAACACCATATATTTT	CASSSGQSSGNTIYF
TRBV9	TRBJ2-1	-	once	TGTGCCAGCAGCGTAGATGGCGGAGGCTCCTACAATGAGCAGTTCTTC	CASSVDGGGSYNEQFF
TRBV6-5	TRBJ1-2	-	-	TGTGCCAGCAGTTCAAATTTCAGGGAGGACTATGGCTACACCTTC	CASSSNFREDYGYTF
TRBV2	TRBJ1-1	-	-	TGTGCCAGCAGTGTACGGGGGGCGAACACTGAAGCTTTCTTT	CASSVRGANTEAFF